The T cell receptor beta chain under discussion was sequenced for a study of type 1 regulatory T cells. Study-level background: T-allo10 is an in vitro-generated, Tr1-enriched CD4 T cell product specific for alloantigen. Study-wide results and limits: Compared with non-type 1 regulatory T cells, type 1 regulatory T cells showed a more restricted TCR repertoire.

TCRdb passed the reads through MiXCR, listing each CDR3 protein once. The sample yields tens of thousands of distinct CDR3 sequences, around 62% seen once. Comments on this clonotype: The target antigen is unknown.

Trimming shortened V by 6 bases and J by 1 base, and 15 bases separated the two germline ends. The CDR3 is made up of 14 amino acids. Germline loops: CDR1 DFQATT, CDR2 SNEGSKA (reference sequence). The chain links TRBV20-1 to TRBJ1-2, with D possibly TRBD1 on 6 matching bases. Sequencing used cultured non-Tr1 T cells, either the whole culture or a sorted T cell fraction (not recorded which). This TCR derives from a human donor in good health. The CDR3, as DNA: TGCAGTGCCCCACTCACAGGGAATAACTATGGCTACACCTTC. Its translation: CSAPLTGNNYGYTF.